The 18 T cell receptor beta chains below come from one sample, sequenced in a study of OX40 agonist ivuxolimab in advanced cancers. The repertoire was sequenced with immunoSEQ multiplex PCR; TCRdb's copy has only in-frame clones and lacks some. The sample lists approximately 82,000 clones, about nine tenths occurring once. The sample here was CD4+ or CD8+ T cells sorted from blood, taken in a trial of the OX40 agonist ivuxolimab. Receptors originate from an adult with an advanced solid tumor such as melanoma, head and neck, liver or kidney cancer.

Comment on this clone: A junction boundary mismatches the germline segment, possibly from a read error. In nucleotides, the CDR3 is TGTGCTAGCAGCTTAGGATACCAAGAGACCCAGTACTTC. Translation gives CASSLGYQETQYF. V and J are TRBV7-7 and TRBJ2-5; D is unclear. The CDR3 covers 13 residues. Germline CDR1 and CDR2: SSHAT and FNYEAQ (reference sequence).

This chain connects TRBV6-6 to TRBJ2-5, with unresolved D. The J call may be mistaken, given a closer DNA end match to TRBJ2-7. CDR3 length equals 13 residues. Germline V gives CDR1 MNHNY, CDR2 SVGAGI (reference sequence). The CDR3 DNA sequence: TGTGCCAGCAGCCATGAAGAGCCCCACGAGCAGTACTTC. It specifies CASSHEEPHEQYF.

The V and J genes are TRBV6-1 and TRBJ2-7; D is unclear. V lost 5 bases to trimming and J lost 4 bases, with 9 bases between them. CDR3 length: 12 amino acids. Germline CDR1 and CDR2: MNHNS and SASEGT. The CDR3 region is CASSFKGYEQYF. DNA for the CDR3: TGTGCCAGCAGTTTCAAGGGTTACGAGCAGTACTTC.

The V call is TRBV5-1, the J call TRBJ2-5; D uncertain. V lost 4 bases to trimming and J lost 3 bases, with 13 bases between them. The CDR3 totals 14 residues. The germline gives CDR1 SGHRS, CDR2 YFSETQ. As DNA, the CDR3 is TGCGCCAGCAGCGGGAAAGGGCAGGAAGAGACCCAGTACTTC. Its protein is CASSGKGQEETQYF. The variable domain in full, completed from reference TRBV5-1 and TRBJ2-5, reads KAGVTQTPRYLIKTRGQQVTLSCSPISGHRSVSWYQQTPGQGLQFLFEYFSETQRNKGNFPGRFSGRQFSNSRSEMNVSTLELGDSALYLCASSGKGQEETQYFGPGTRLLVL.

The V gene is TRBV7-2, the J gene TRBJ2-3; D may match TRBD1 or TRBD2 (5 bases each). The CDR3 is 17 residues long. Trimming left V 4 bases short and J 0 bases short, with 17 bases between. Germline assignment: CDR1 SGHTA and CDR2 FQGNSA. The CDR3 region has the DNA TGTGCCAGCAGCTCAACTGGGACCTACGGTAGCACAGATACGCAGTATTTT. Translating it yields CASSSTGTYGSTDTQYF.

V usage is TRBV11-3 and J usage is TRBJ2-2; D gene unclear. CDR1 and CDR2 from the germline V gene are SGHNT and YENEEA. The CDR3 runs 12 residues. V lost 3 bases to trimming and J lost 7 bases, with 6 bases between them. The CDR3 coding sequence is TGTGCCAGCAGCTTCGCTGACGGGGAGCTGTTTTTT. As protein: CASSFADGELFF.

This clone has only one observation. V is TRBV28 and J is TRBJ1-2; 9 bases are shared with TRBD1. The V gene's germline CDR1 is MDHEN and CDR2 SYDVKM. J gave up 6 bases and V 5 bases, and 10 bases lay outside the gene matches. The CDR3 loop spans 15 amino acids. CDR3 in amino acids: CASSPWDREFDGYTF. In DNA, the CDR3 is TGTGCCAGCAGTCCCTGGGACAGGGAGTTCGATGGCTACACCTTC.

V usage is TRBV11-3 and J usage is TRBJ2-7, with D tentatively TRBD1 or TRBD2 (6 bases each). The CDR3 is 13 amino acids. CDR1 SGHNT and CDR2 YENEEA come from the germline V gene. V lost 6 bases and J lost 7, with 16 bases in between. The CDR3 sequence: CASRKGGSPEQYF. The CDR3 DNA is TGTGCCAGCAGGAAGGGGGGATCTCCGGAGCAGTACTTC.

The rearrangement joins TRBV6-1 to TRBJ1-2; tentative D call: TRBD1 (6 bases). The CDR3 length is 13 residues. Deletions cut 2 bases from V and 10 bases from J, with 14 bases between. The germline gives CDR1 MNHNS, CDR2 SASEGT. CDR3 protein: CASSESVGAPYTF. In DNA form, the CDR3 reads TGTGCCAGCAGTGAATCGGTGGGGGCTCCCTACACCTTC.

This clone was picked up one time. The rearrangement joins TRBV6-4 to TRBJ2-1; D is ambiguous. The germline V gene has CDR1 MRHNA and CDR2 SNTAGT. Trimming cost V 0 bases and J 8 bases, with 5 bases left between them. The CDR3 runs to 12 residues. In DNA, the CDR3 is TGTGCCAGCAGTGACTCAGGGTATGAGCAGTTCTTC. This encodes CASSDSGYEQFF.

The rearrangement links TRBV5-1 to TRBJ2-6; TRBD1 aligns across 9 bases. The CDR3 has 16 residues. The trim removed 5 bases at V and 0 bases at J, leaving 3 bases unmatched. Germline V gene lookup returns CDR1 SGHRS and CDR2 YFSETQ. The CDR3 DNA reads TGCGCCAGCAGACCGGGACAGGGCTCTGGGGCCAACGTCCTGACTTTC. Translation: CASRPGQGSGANVLTF. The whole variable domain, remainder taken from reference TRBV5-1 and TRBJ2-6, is KAGVTQTPRYLIKTRGQQVTLSCSPISGHRSVSWYQQTPGQGLQFLFEYFSETQRNKGNFPGRFSGRQFSNSRSEMNVSTLELGDSALYLCASRPGQGSGANVLTFGAGSRLTVL.

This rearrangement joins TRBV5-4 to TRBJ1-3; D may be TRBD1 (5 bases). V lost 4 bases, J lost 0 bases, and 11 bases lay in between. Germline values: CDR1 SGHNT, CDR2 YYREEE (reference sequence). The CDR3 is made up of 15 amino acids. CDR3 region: CASSQDSSSGNTIYF. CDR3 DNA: TGTGCCAGCAGCCAAGACAGTTCCTCTGGAAACACCATATATTTT.

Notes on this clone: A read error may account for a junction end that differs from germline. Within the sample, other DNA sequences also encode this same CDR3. CDR3 in amino acids: CASSLEGGGELFF. In nucleotides, the CDR3 is TGTGCCAGCAGCTTAGAGGGTGGCGGGGAGTTGTTTTTT. V usage is TRBV11-2 and J usage is TRBJ2-2; D might be TRBD2 (6 bases). CDR1 and CDR2 from the germline V gene are SGHAT and FQNNGV. CDR3 length equals 13 residues.

CDR3 DNA sequence: TGTGCCAGTAGTATGTCCACAAATGTGGCGGGAGGGACCTACGAGCAGTACTTC. It specifies CASSMSTNVAGGTYEQYF. The chain recombines TRBV19 with TRBJ2-7, with 9 bases fitting TRBD2. J lost 2 bases, V lost 3 bases, and 14 bases had no gene match. Germline CDR1 LNHDA, CDR2 SQIVND (reference sequence). CDR3 length: 18 amino acids.

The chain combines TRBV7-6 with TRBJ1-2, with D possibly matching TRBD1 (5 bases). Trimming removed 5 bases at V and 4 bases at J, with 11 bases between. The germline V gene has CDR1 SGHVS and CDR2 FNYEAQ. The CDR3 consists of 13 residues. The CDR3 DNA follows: TGTGCCAGCAGCCCCGGGACGGGCTATGGCTACACCTTC. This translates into CASSPGTGYGYTF.

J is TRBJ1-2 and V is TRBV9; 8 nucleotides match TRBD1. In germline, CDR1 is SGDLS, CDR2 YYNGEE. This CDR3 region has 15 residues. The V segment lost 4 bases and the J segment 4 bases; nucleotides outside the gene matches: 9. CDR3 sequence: CASSTGTGNGYGYTF. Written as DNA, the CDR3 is TGTGCCAGCAGCACCGGGACAGGAAATGGCTATGGCTACACCTTC. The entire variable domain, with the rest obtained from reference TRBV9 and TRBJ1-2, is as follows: DSGVTQTPKHLITATGQRVTLRCSPRSGDLSVYWYQQSLDQGLQFLIQYYNGEERAKGNILERFSAQQFPDLHSELNLSSLELGDSALYFCASSTGTGNGYGYTFGSGTRLTVV.

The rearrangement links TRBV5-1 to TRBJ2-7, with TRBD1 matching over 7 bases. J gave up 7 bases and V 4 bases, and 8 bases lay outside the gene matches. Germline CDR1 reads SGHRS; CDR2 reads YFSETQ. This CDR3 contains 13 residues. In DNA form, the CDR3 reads TGCGCCAGCAGCCTGATGACAGGGCGGGAGCAGTACTTC. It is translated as CASSLMTGREQYF.

In DNA form, the CDR3 reads TGTGCCAGCAGCCACATCGTTGGTAATGAAAAACTGTTTTTT. Protein sequence: CASSHIVGNEKLFF. The rearrangement uses TRBV28 and TRBJ1-4, with unresolved D. Trimming pared 6 bases from V and 4 bases from J, leaving 12 bases between. This CDR3 has 14 residues. Germline CDR1 is MDHEN and CDR2 is SYDVKM. The variable domain in full, completed from reference TRBV28 and TRBJ1-4, reads DVKVTQSSRYLVKRTGEKVFLECVQDMDHENMFWYRQDPGLGLRLIYFSYDVKMKEKGDIPEGYSVSREKKERFSLILESASTNQTSMYLCASSHIVGNEKLFFGSGTQLSVL.